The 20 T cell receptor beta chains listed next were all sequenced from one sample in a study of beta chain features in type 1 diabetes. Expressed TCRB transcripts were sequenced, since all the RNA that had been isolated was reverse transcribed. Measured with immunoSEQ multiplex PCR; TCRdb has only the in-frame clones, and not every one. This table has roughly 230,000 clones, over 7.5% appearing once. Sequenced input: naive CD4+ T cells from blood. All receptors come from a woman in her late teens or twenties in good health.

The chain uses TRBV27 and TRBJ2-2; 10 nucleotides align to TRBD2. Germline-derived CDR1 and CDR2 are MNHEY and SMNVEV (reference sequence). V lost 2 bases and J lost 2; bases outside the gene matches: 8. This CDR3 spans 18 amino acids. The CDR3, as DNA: TGTGCCAGCAGTTTAATCCCCAGCGGGGGGGTTAACACCGGGGAGCTGTTTTTT. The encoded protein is CASSLIPSGGVNTGELFF.

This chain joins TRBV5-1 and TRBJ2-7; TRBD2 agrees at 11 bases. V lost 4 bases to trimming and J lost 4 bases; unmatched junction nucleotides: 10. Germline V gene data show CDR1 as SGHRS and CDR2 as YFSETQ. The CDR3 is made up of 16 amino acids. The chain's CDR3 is CASSRTSGSAGYEQYF. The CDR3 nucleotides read TGCGCCAGCAGCAGAACTAGCGGGAGTGCAGGGTACGAGCAGTACTTC.

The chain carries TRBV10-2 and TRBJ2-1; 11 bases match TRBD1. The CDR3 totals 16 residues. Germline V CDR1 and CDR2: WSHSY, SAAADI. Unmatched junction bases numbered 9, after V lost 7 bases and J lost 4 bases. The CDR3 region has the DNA TGCGCCAGCAAAAACCAGGACAGGGGGCCGTACAATGAGCAGTTCTTC. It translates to CASKNQDRGPYNEQFF.

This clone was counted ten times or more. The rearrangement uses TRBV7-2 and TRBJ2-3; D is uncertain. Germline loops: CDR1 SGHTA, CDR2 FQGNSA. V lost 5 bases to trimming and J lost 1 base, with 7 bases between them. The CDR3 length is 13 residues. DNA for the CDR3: TGTGCCAGCAGCCTCCCCGGCACAGATACGCAGTATTTT. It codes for CASSLPGTDTQYF.

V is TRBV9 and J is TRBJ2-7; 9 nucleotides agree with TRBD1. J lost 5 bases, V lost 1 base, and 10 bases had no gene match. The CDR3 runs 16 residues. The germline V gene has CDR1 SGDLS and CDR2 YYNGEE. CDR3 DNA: TGTGCCAGCAGCGTACATCCGGGACAGGGTAGGAACGAGCAGTACTTC. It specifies CASSVHPGQGRNEQYF.

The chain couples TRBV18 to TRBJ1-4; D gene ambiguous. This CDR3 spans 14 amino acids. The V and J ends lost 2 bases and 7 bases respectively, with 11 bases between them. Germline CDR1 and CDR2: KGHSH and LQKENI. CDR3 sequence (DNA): TGTGCCAGCTCACCATCGGCCGGCGGTGAAAAACTGTTTTTT. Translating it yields CASSPSAGGEKLFF.

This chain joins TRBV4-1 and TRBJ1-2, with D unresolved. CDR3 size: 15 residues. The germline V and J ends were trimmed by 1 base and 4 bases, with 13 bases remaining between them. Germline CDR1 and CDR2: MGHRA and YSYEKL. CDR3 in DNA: TGCGCCAGCAGCCAAGGGCATGGCATAACCTATGGCTACACCTTC. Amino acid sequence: CASSQGHGITYGYTF.

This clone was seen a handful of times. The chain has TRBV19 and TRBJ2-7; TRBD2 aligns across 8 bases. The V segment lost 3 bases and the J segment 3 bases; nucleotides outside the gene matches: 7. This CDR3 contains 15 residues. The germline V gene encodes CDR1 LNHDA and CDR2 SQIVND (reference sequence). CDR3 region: CASSITGRAFYEQYF. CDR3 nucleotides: TGTGCCAGTAGTATTACCGGGAGGGCCTTCTACGAGCAGTACTTC.

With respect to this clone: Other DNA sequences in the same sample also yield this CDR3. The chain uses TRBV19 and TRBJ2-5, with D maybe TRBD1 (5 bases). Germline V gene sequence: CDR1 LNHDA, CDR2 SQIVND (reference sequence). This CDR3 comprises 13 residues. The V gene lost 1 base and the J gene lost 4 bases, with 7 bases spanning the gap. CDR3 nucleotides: TGTGCCAGTAGTATAGCAGGGTTAGAGACCCAGTACTTC. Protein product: CASSIAGLETQYF.

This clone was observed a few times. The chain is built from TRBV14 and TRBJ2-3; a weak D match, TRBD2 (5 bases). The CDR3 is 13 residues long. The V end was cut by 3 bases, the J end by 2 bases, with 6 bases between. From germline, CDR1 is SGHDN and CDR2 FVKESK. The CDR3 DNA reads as TGTGCCAGCAGCCACGGGGTCACAGATACGCAGTATTTT. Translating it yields CASSHGVTDTQYF. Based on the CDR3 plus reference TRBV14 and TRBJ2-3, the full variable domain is EAGVTQFPSHSVIEKGQTVTLRCDPISGHDNLYWYRRVMGKEIKFLLHFVKESKQDESGMPNNRFLAERTGGTYSTLKVQPAELEDSGVYFCASSHGVTDTQYFGPGTRLTVL.

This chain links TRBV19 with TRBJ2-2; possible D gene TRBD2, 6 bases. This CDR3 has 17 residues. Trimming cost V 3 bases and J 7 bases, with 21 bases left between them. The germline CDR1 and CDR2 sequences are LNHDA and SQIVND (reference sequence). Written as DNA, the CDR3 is TGTGCCAGTAGTATTAAGAGGGTCGGGAGACGTTTCGGGGAGCTGTTTTTT. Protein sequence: CASSIKRVGRRFGELFF.

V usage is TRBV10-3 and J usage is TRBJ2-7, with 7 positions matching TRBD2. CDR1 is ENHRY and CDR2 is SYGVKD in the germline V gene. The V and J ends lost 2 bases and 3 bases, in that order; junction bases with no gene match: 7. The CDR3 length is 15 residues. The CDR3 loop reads CAISEQRGSRYEQYF. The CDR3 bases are TGTGCCATCAGTGAGCAACGCGGGAGTCGCTACGAGCAGTACTTC.

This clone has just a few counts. The CDR3 is CASSSGQETNYGYTF. The CDR3 DNA follows: TGTGCCAGCAGCTCAGGACAGGAGACTAACTATGGCTACACCTTC. The chain combines TRBV7-9 with TRBJ1-2; 7 positions match TRBD1. The V gene's germline CDR1 is SEHNR and CDR2 FQNEAQ (reference sequence). The CDR3 contains 15 residues. With V trimmed by 4 bases and J by 0 bases, 5 bases remained unmatched.

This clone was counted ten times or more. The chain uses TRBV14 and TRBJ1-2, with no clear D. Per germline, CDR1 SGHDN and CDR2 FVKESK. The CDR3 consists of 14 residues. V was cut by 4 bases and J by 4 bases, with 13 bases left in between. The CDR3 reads CASSPDGLPYGYTF. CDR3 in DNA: TGTGCCAGCAGCCCGGACGGACTTCCCTATGGCTACACCTTC.

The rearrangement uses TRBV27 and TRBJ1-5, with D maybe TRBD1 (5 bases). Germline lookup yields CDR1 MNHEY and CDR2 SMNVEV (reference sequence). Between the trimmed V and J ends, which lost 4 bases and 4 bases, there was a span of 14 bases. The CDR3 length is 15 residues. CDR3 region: CASSSPDSFNQPQHF. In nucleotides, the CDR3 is TGTGCCAGCAGTTCCCCCGACAGTTTTAATCAGCCCCAGCATTTT.

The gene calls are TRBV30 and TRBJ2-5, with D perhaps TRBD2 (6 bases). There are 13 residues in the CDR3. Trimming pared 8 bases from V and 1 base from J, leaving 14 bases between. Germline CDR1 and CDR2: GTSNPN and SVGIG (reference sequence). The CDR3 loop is CAGRLVGQETQYF. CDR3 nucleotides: TGTGCCGGCCGACTAGTGGGCCAAGAGACCCAGTACTTC.

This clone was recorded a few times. This chain's CDR3 is CASSIATSGPFTDTQYF. The CDR3 coding sequence is TGTGCCAGTAGTATTGCTACTAGCGGACCCTTCACAGATACGCAGTATTTT. The chain combines TRBV19 with TRBJ2-3; the match to TRBD2 covers 8 bases. V dropped 3 bases and J dropped 2; count of bases not matched to a gene: 10. Germline CDR1 and CDR2: LNHDA and SQIVND (reference sequence). The CDR3 is 17 amino acids.

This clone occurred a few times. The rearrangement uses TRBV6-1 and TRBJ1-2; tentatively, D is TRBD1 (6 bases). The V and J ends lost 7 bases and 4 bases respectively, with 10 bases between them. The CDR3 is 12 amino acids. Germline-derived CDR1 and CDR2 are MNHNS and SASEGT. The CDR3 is CASKRQVYGYTF. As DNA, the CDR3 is TGTGCCAGCAAACGACAGGTCTATGGCTACACCTTC.

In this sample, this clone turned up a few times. The DNA for the CDR3 is TGTGCCAGTAGTATCAGGCAGACCGGCACTGAAGCTTTCTTT. This translates into CASSIRQTGTEAFF. The chain couples TRBV19 to TRBJ1-1; D not resolved. The CDR3 is 14 amino acids. CDR1 is LNHDA and CDR2 is SQIVND in the germline V gene (reference sequence). Trimming removed 3 bases from V and 4 bases from J, with 12 bases in between.

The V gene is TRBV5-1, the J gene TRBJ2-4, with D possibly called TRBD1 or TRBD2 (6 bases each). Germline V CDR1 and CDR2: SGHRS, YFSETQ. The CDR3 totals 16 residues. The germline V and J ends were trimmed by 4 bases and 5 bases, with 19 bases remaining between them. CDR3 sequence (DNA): TGCGCCAGCAGCCTGGGGGGACATTCTGGTCAAAACATTCAGTACTTC. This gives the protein CASSLGGHSGQNIQYF.